This T cell receptor beta chain was retrieved from a study of identical twins. General study points: Whereas memory repertoires showed no such difference, abundant cord blood beta clonotypes carried fewer insertions.

In every case, the donor was a healthy Caucasian. The CDR3 sequence is 16 residues long. The trim removed 7 bases at V and 2 bases at J, leaving 7 bases unmatched. TCRdb called the 5' RACE reads again in MiXCR, with one record for every CDR3 protein. The data hold 500,000 to 650,000 distinct CDR3 sequences, with about 20% observed a single time. To note about this clonotype: Its cognate antigen is unknown.

The data also belong to a second study, concerning yellow fever vaccine responses in identical twins.

The rearrangement uses TRBV12-3 or TRBV12-4 and TRBJ2-1, with 11 positions matching TRBD1. The specimen was CD4+ T cells sorted from blood. This receptor was obtained from a woman between 18 and 30 years old in good health. The CDR3 sequence: CASTRTGGLTYNEQFF. Written as DNA, the CDR3 is TGTGCCAGCACCCGGACAGGGGGCCTCACCTACAATGAGCAGTTCTTC.